This TCR beta chain was recovered during a study of blood T cell repertoires in COVID-19. Study overall: The United States, Italy and Spain supplied acute and convalescent COVID-19 samples.

The CDR3 covers 11 residues. Trimming pared 6 bases from V and 5 bases from J, leaving 7 bases between. In the original workflow: For nucleated cells, counts were estimated from reference gene primer amplification. Assay used: immunoSEQ multiplex PCR; TCRdb lists only in-frame clones, some missing. V and J calls and clone size are as listed in that table; D and trimming were resolved from the DNA. The data hold 50,000 to 65,000 clones, with 65% to 85% observed a single time. Sequencing used peripheral blood. The sequence was obtained from a woman between 50 and 59 years old with active or convalescent COVID-19. This sequence joins TRBV12-3 or TRBV12-4 and TRBJ2-5; D is uncertain. In DNA form, the CDR3 reads TGTGCCAGCAGCAGCGCCGAGACCCAGTACTTC. Amino acid sequence: CASSSAETQYF.